The rows below give T cell receptor beta chains drawn from one sample of a study of T cell repertoires in cytomegalovirus infection. TCRdb re-called the reads through MiXCR, storing one row per CDR3 protein. In the table there are 350,000 to 550,000 distinct CDR3 sequences, 30% to 40% of which are singletons. The material sequenced was PBMCs. All receptors come from a human donor in good health (CMV status not recorded). Some clones in this sample may be carry-over from other donors' samples. Both conserved end residues are part of each CDR3. D genes are given only for firm matches. A clone size is listed for some rows: how often the clone was seen (once, few, many), or a class if it is expanded.

J,V,D,size,CDR3,DNA
TRBJ1-2,TRBV7-8,-,many,CASSPPGGGRSGYTF,TGTGCCAGCAGCCCCCCGGGAGGGGGACGGTCGGGCTACACCTTC
TRBJ1-6,TRBV12-3/TRBV12-4,-,-,CASSFLNNSPLHF,TGTGCCAGCAGTTTTCTTAATAATTCACCCCTCCACTTT
TRBJ1-1,TRBV7-2,-,few,CASSLGQTATEAFF,TGTGCCAGCAGCCTCGGACAGACGGCCACTGAAGCTTTCTTT
TRBJ1-1,TRBV7-9,TRBD1,-,CASSLAGTGFGTEAFF,TGTGCCAGCAGCTTAGCCGGGACAGGCTTTGGCACTGAAGCTTTCTTT
TRBJ2-3,TRBV6-5,-,-,CASSWGVMGTDTQYF,TGTGCCAGCAGTTGGGGGGTTATGGGCACAGATACGCAGTATTTT
TRBJ1-2,TRBV2,-,few,CASTSGRFNYGYTF,TGTGCCAGCACCTCGGGCCGATTTAACTATGGCTACACCTTC
TRBJ1-5,TRBV27,-,-,CASRNQGGNQPQHF,TGTGCCAGCAGAAACCAGGGAGGCAATCAGCCCCAGCATTTT
TRBJ1-3,TRBV12-3/TRBV12-4,-,-,CASSTLVRGTSGNTIYF,TGTGCCAGCAGTACCCTGGTCCGGGGGACCTCTGGAAACACCATATATTTT
TRBJ2-7,TRBV6-5,TRBD2,-,CASSYSLAGGGIIEEQYF,TGTGCCAGCAGTTACAGTCTAGCGGGGGGGGGGATAATAGAAGAGCAGTACTTC
TRBJ2-5,TRBV7-6,TRBD1,many,CASSLRQGIGETQYF,TGTGCCAGCAGCTTACGACAGGGTATCGGGGAGACCCAGTACTTC
TRBJ1-1,TRBV12-3/TRBV12-4,TRBD1,-,CASSWTGGDEAFF,TGTGCCAGCAGTTGGACAGGGGGCGATGAAGCTTTCTTT
TRBJ2-1,TRBV6-1,TRBD2,few,CASSARRGTYNEQFF,TGTGCCAGCAGTGCTCGGCGGGGGACCTACAATGAGCAGTTCTTC
TRBJ2-7,TRBV7-6,-,-,CASSLAPPTGLGYEQYF,TGTGCCAGCAGCTTAGCTCCCCCCACAGGGTTGGGCTACGAGCAGTACTTC
TRBJ2-1,TRBV6-2/TRBV6-3,TRBD2,few,CASNEPGLADLEQFF,TGTGCCAGCAACGAGCCGGGACTAGCGGACCTGGAGCAGTTCTTC
TRBJ2-2,TRBV5-1,-,-,CASSFVWENTGELVF,TGCGCCAGCAGCTTCGTCTGGGAGAACACCGGGGAGCTGGTTTTT
TRBJ1-6,TRBV20-1,-,-,CSARGGNDSPLHF,TGCAGTGCTAGGGGGGGTAATGATTCACCCCTCCACTTT
TRBJ1-5,TRBV5-1,-,-,CASSLQPGNTQPQHF,TGCGCCAGCAGCCTCCAGCCCGGGAATACTCAGCCCCAGCATTTT
TRBJ2-3,TRBV5-4,TRBD1,-,CASSLRRQGIDTQYF,TGTGCCAGCAGCTTGAGGAGACAGGGGATCGATACGCAGTATTTT
TRBJ1-5,TRBV6-2/TRBV6-3,TRBD1,many,CASSYSFDRAGNQPQHF,TGTGCCAGCAGTTACTCTTTCGACAGGGCCGGCAATCAGCCCCAGCATTTT
TRBJ1-2,TRBV3-1,-,-,CASSPRDDYGYTF,TGTGCCAGCAGCCCCAGGGACGACTATGGCTACACCTTC
TRBJ1-1,TRBV18,-,-,CASSPHGSEAFF,TGTGCCAGCTCACCACATGGATCTGAAGCTTTCTTT
TRBJ2-6,TRBV7-2,-,few,CASSLAGTSGANVLTF,TGTGCCAGCAGCTTGGCTGGGACCTCTGGGGCCAACGTCCTGACTTTC
TRBJ2-5,TRBV12-3/TRBV12-4,-,many,CASSLRSQETQYF,TGTGCCAGCAGTTTACGGAGCCAAGAGACCCAGTACTTC
TRBJ1-2,TRBV20-1,-,few,CSAPVQVNYGYTF,TGCAGCGCCCCTGTGCAGGTTAACTATGGCTACACCTTC
TRBJ2-3,TRBV20-1,TRBD2,-,CSARGGPLLLTDTQYF,TGCAGTGCCCGCGGGGGACCGTTACTCCTCACAGATACGCAGTATTTT
TRBJ2-3,TRBV5-1,-,once,CASSFGDTDTQYF,TGCGCCAGCAGCTTTGGCGACACAGATACGCAGTATTTT
TRBJ2-1,TRBV4-1,TRBD2,-,CASSQRGRGVVNEQFF,TGCGCCAGCAGCCAAAGGGGACGGGGGGTGGTTAATGAGCAGTTCTTC
TRBJ2-2,TRBV12-3/TRBV12-4,TRBD1,few,CASSLRGQSTGELFF,TGTGCCAGCAGTTTAAGGGGGCAAAGCACCGGGGAGCTGTTTTTT
TRBJ2-5,TRBV25-1,-,-,CASSEDGETQYF,TGTGCCAGCAGTGAAGATGGAGAGACCCAGTACTTC
TRBJ1-2,TRBV20-1,TRBD1,-,CSARTGERGYTF,TGCAGTGCTAGGACAGGGGAGAGAGGCTACACCTTC
TRBJ2-1,TRBV6-6,TRBD2,many,CASSTRLAGGNEQFF,TGTGCCAGCAGTACTCGACTAGCGGGGGGTAATGAGCAGTTCTTC
TRBJ2-1,TRBV6-2/TRBV6-3,-,-,CASSYSRGLRSYNEQFF,TGTGCCAGCAGTTACTCAAGAGGTCTGCGCTCCTACAATGAGCAGTTCTTC
TRBJ2-2,TRBV7-2,-,many,CASSSRSKTNTGELFF,TGTGCCAGCAGCTCGAGATCAAAAACGAACACCGGGGAGCTGTTTTTT
TRBJ1-4,TRBV7-4,-,few,CASSLSGAHGEKLFF,TGTGCCAGCAGCTTGTCCGGTGCCCATGGGGAAAAACTGTTTTTT
TRBJ1-2,TRBV27,TRBD1,-,CASSPKDRDLQGYTF,TGTGCCAGCAGTCCAAAGGACAGGGACCTTCAGGGCTACACCTTC
TRBJ1-1,TRBV19,TRBD1,few,CASRQQGGGTEAFF,TGTGCCAGCCGGCAACAGGGGGGAGGAACTGAAGCTTTCTTT
TRBJ2-7,TRBV5-6,-,-,CASSLFEASYEQYF,TGTGCCAGCAGCTTGTTTGAAGCGTCCTACGAGCAGTACTTC
TRBJ1-1,TRBV12-3/TRBV12-4,-,few,CASSLEGEGTEAFF,TGTGCCAGCAGTTTAGAGGGGGAGGGCACTGAAGCTTTCTTT
TRBJ2-7,TRBV7-9,-,-,CASSLGWDEQYF,TGTGCCAGCAGCTTAGGGTGGGACGAGCAGTACTTC
TRBJ1-2,TRBV14,-,-,CASSQEGVGSYGYTF,TGTGCCAGCAGCCAAGAGGGTGTGGGGTCCTATGGCTACACCTTC
TRBJ1-4,TRBV20-1,-,-,CSARGSLRGEKLFF,TGCAGTGCTAGAGGCAGCCTCAGGGGAGAAAAACTGTTTTTT
TRBJ2-2,TRBV6-2/TRBV6-3,-,many,CASSYLGTGYTGELFF,TGTGCCAGCAGTTACCTCGGGACGGGTTACACCGGGGAGCTGTTTTTT
TRBJ2-7,TRBV6-5,TRBD1,many,CASSSSYRGSYEQYF,TGTGCCAGCAGTTCCTCCTACAGGGGATCCTACGAGCAGTACTTC
TRBJ2-5,TRBV10-2,-,-,CASGKTQYF,TGCGCCAGCGGGAAGACCCAGTACTTC
TRBJ1-1,TRBV14,-,few,CASSPYTDGTEAFF,TGTGCCAGCAGCCCTTACACCGACGGCACTGAAGCTTTCTTT
TRBJ2-1,TRBV7-2,-,many,CASSLVHNEQFF,TGTGCCAGCAGCTTAGTCCACAATGAGCAGTTCTTC
TRBJ2-7,TRBV6-1,-,-,CASSTSGTPGSYEQYF,TGTGCCAGCAGTACCTCCGGAACCCCGGGCTCTTACGAGCAGTACTTC
TRBJ1-1,TRBV7-9,TRBD1,-,CASSPPGQGNTEAFF,TGTGCCAGCAGCCCTCCGGGACAGGGGAACACTGAAGCTTTCTTT
TRBJ1-2,TRBV6-5,TRBD1,few,CASSFGQGAGYGYTF,TGTGCCAGCAGTTTCGGACAGGGGGCGGGGTATGGCTACACCTTC
TRBJ2-7,TRBV12-3/TRBV12-4,-,few,CASSTRTYYEQYF,TGTGCCAGCAGTACTAGAACCTACTACGAGCAGTACTTC
TRBJ1-4,TRBV27,-,few,CASSPVSGATNEKLFF,TGTGCCAGCAGCCCCGTTTCGGGGGCCACTAATGAAAAACTGTTTTTT
TRBJ1-5,TRBV19,-,few,CASSITGDRNQPQHF,TGTGCCAGTAGTATAACCGGGGATCGGAATCAGCCCCAGCATTTT
TRBJ2-3,TRBV7-6,-,many,CASSLLLGGGGTDTQYF,TGTGCCAGCAGCTTACTATTGGGGGGAGGAGGCACAGATACGCAGTATTTT